This TCR beta chain was sequenced during a study of OX40 agonist ivuxolimab in advanced cancers. This CDR3 contains 16 residues. CDR1 and CDR2 (germline): ENHRY, SYGVKD. V was trimmed by 6 bases and J by 0 bases, leaving 15 bases between them. This clone was counted a few times. The assay was immunoSEQ multiplex PCR, and TCRdb's table has in-frame clones only and misses some. The sample records tens of thousands of clones, about 85% being singletons. Here the sequenced sample was CD4+ or CD8+ T cells sorted from blood, taken in a trial of the OX40 agonist ivuxolimab. The receptor was derived from an adult with an advanced solid tumor such as melanoma, head and neck, liver or kidney cancer. The J gene is TRBJ2-1, the V gene TRBV10-3; D is possibly TRBD1 (5 bases). The CDR3 is CAIRTDSPSSYNEQFF. CDR3 nucleotides: TGTGCCATCAGGACAGACAGTCCGAGCTCCTACAATGAGCAGTTCTTC.